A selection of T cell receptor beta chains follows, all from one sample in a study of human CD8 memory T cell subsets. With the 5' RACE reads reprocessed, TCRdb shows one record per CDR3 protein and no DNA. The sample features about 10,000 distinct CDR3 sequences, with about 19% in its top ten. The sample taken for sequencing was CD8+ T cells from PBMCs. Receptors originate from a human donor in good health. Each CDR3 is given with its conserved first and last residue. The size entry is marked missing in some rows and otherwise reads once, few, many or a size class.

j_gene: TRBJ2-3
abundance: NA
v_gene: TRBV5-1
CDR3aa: CASRGAGNDVTQYF

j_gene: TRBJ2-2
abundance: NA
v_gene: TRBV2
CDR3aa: CASSEFKPYTGELFF

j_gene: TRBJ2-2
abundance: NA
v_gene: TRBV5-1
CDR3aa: CASTPRGGDTGELFF

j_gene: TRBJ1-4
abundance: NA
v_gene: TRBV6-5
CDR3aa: CASSYGGPGEKLFF

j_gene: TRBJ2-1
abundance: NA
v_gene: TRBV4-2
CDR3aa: CASSQDGSGLPEQFF

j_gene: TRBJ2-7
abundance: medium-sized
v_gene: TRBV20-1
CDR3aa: CSASRVSVSYEQYF

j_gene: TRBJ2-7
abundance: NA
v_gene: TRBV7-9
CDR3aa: CASSLRTGGRDEQYF

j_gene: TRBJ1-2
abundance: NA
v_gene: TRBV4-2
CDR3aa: CASSQRDQANYGYTF

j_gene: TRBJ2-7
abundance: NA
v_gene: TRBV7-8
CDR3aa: CASSRKLLADYEQYF

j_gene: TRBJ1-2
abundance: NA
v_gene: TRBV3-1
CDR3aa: CASSQEDERSSGYTF

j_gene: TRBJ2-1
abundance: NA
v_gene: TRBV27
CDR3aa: CASIRAGRNNEQFF

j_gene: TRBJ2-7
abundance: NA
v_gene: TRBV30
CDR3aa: CAWSVGTYEQYF

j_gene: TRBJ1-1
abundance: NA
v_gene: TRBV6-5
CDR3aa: CASSYRGTNQEAFF

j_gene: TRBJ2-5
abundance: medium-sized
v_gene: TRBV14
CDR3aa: CARRPRDSQETQYF

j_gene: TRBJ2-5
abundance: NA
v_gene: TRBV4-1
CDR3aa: CASSQQGRGQETQYF

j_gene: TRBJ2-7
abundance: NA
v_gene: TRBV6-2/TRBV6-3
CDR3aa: CASSYSDRNEQYF

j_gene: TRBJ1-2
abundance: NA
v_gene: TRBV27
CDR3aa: CASIVSRLGWHGYTF

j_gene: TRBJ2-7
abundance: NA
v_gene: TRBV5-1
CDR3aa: CASSEDRGRYEQYF

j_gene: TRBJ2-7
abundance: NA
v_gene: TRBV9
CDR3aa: CASSVGSLNLIYEQYF

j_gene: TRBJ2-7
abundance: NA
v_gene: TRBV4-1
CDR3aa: CASSQDEGPSYEQYF

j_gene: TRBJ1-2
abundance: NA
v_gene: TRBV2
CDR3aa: CASSEVLSNYGYTF

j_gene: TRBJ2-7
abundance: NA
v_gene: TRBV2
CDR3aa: CASSFDRGGEQYF

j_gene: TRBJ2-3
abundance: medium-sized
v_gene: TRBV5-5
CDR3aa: CASSRKGARTDTQYF

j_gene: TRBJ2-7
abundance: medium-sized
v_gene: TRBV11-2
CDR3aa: CASSSGHTDYEQYF

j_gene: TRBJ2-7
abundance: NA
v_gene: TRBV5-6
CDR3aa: CASSFGTSGSYEQYF

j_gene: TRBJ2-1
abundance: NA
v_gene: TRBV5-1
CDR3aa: CASSWTGTGVNEQFF

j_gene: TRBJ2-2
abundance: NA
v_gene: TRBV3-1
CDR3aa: CASSQELDAIVTGELFF